This is a list of T cell receptor beta chains from one sample in a study of T cells in Graves' hyperthyroidism and ophthalmopathy. One entry per CDR3 protein results from TCRdb running MiXCR on the multiplex PCR reads. Here the sample spans approximately 690,000 distinct CDR3 sequences, around 21% being singletons. Source material: blood. The receptors stem from a man aged 25 to 40 with Graves' ophthalmopathy. Both conserved end residues are part of each CDR3. The D gene is left open where the match is weak. The size field is filled for only some rows; it gives once, few, many or a size class.

v_gene,abundance,j_gene,d_gene,CDR3aa,CDR3nt
TRBV3-2,.,TRBJ1-1,.,CASSPQQGSRGDTEAFF,TGTGCCAGCTCACCTCAGCAGGGGAGCAGGGGGGACACTGAAGCTTTCTTT
TRBV4-1,.,TRBJ1-2,TRBD1,CASSQDRAEYFGYTF,TGCGCCAGCAGCCAGGACAGGGCGGAATACTTCGGCTACACCTTC
TRBV20-1,.,TRBJ2-7,.,CSARDWGNLGGPSTYEQYF,TGCAGTGCTAGAGATTGGGGTAATCTGGGGGGACCCAGCACCTACGAGCAGTACTTC
TRBV6-1,.,TRBJ2-7,TRBD1,CASSDRDSAYEQYF,TGTGCCAGCAGTGATAGGGACAGCGCCTACGAGCAGTACTTC
TRBV4-1,.,TRBJ2-1,.,CASSQVQGRSYNEQFF,TGCGCCAGCAGCCAAGTACAGGGTCGGTCCTACAATGAGCAGTTCTTC
TRBV6-5,.,TRBJ2-1,TRBD2,CASSYGASGESYNEQFF,TGTGCCAGCAGTTACGGGGCTAGCGGGGAGTCCTACAATGAGCAGTTCTTC
TRBV19,few,TRBJ1-1,.,CASSMVGFVEAFF,TGTGCCAGTAGTATGGTAGGGTTCGTGGAAGCTTTCTTT
TRBV29-1,.,TRBJ2-1,.,CSVEDPLADPKRQFF,TGCAGCGTTGAAGATCCACTAGCTGATCCCAAACGGCAGTTCTTC
TRBV5-1,few,TRBJ2-7,TRBD1,CASSLVNRQGRTREQYF,TGCGCCAGCAGCCTGGTCAACCGACAGGGGAGAACGCGGGAGCAGTACTTC
TRBV24-1,many,TRBJ1-1,.,CATLHPPRRAVTLEAFF,TGTGCCACCCTGCACCCGCCGCGGAGAGCAGTAACTTTAGAAGCTTTCTTT
TRBV3-1,many,TRBJ1-5,.,CASSQAGQPQHF,TGTGCCAGCAGCCAAGCGGGTCAGCCCCAGCATTTT
TRBV19,.,TRBJ2-7,.,CASSMMGIVGEQYF,TGTGCCAGTAGTATGATGGGAATAGTCGGCGAGCAGTACTTC
TRBV3-1,many,TRBJ1-5,.,CASSQGHYSNQPQHF,TGTGCCAGCAGCCAAGGACATTATAGCAATCAGCCCCAGCATTTT
TRBV28,many,TRBJ1-1,TRBD1,CASTTEALTGSTEAFF,TGTGCCAGCACCACCGAGGCCCTGACAGGGAGCACTGAAGCTTTCTTT
TRBV3-1,many,TRBJ1-5,.,CASSQGGFNQPQHF,TGTGCCAGCAGCCAGGGAGGGTTCAATCAGCCCCAGCATTTT
TRBV7-2,.,TRBJ2-3,TRBD2,CASSSYGLATDTQYF,TGTGCCAGCAGCTCCTATGGACTAGCGACAGATACGCAGTATTTT
TRBV27,many,TRBJ2-1,.,CASRGTEYNEQFF,TGTGCCAGCAGAGGGACGGAATACAATGAGCAGTTCTTC
TRBV7-6,few,TRBJ1-1,.,CASSPYPKEGTEAFF,TGTGCCAGCAGCCCTTACCCAAAGGAGGGGACTGAAGCTTTCTTT
TRBV5-6,.,TRBJ2-2,TRBD2,CASSRGVEGRTGELFF,TGTGCCAGCAGCCGGGGGGTCGAGGGAAGGACCGGGGAGCTGTTTTTT
TRBV2,many,TRBJ2-5,TRBD2,CASRANLAGGPQETQYF,TGTGCCAGCCGAGCTAACCTAGCGGGAGGGCCTCAAGAGACCCAGTACTTC
TRBV7-2,many,TRBJ1-1,.,CASSPDLGPMNTEAFF,TGTGCCAGCAGCCCCGACCTGGGGCCCATGAACACTGAAGCTTTCTTT
TRBV9,few,TRBJ1-5,.,CASSVGSNQPQHF,TGTGCCAGCAGCGTAGGCAGCAATCAGCCCCAGCATTTT
TRBV6-1,.,TRBJ1-1,TRBD1,CASRRAGGLATEAFF,TGTGCCAGCAGGAGGGCAGGGGGCCTCGCTACTGAAGCTTTCTTT
TRBV19,few,TRBJ2-5,.,CASSIAVTLQETQYF,TGTGCCAGTAGTATAGCTGTAACTCTCCAGGAGACCCAGTACTTC
TRBV30,many,TRBJ2-1,.,CAWTGYGSYNEQFF,TGTGCCTGGACAGGATATGGCTCCTACAATGAGCAGTTCTTC
TRBV7-2,many,TRBJ1-1,TRBD1,CASSLVQGANTEAFF,TGTGCCAGCAGCTTAGTTCAGGGGGCGAACACTGAAGCTTTCTTT
TRBV2,few,TRBJ1-5,TRBD1,CASSRDRGSSNQPQHF,TGTGCCAGCAGCCGGGACAGGGGGTCGAGCAATCAGCCCCAGCATTTT
TRBV30,few,TRBJ2-2,.,CAWSTSNTGELFF,TGTGCCTGGAGTACATCGAACACCGGGGAGCTGTTTTTT
TRBV28,.,TRBJ2-3,TRBD1,CASSLRGRTDTQYF,TGTGCCAGCAGTTTAAGGGGGCGCACAGATACGCAGTATTTT
TRBV2,.,TRBJ2-7,.,CASTRDAASYEQYF,TGTGCCAGCACCCGGGACGCAGCCAGCTACGAGCAGTACTTC
TRBV29-1,.,TRBJ2-1,TRBD2,CSAYPGLDYNEQFF,TGCAGCGCCTACCCGGGACTAGACTACAATGAGCAGTTCTTC
TRBV3-1,few,TRBJ2-7,.,CASGDSREQYF,TGTGCCAGCGGCGATTCCCGCGAGCAGTACTTC
TRBV20-1,few,TRBJ2-7,TRBD2,CSASGSGRVLWEQYF,TGCAGTGCTAGTGGGAGCGGGAGGGTATTGTGGGAGCAGTACTTC
TRBV7-9,.,TRBJ2-1,.,CASSWDVLSYNEQFF,TGTGCCAGCAGCTGGGACGTTCTTTCCTACAATGAGCAGTTCTTC
TRBV15,many,TRBJ2-1,.,CATSRDDQGFWANEQFF,TGTGCCACCAGCAGAGATGACCAGGGATTTTGGGCCAATGAGCAGTTCTTC
TRBV28,few,TRBJ2-7,.,CASSLRQDEQYF,TGTGCCAGCAGTCTCAGACAGGACGAGCAGTACTTC
TRBV2,many,TRBJ2-3,.,CANDLRGENTDTQYF,TGTGCCAACGACTTGCGGGGAGAAAACACAGATACGCAGTATTTT
TRBV12-3/TRBV12-4,many,TRBJ1-1,.,CASSPGGRSNTEAFF,TGTGCCAGCAGCCCCGGTGGTAGGAGTAACACTGAAGCTTTCTTT
TRBV6-6,.,TRBJ2-4,.,CASSYSSRNIQYF,TGTGCCAGCAGTTACTCCAGCAGAAACATTCAGTACTTC
TRBV9,few,TRBJ2-7,.,CASSVGPRDNYEQYF,TGTGCCAGCAGCGTAGGCCCCCGGGACAACTACGAGCAGTACTTC
TRBV7-4,.,TRBJ1-2,TRBD1,CASSLERQGAPLFYGYTF,TGTGCCAGCAGCTTGGAGAGGCAGGGGGCGCCCCTTTTCTATGGCTACACCTTC
TRBV20-1,few,TRBJ2-3,TRBD2,CSARTSGPNPPDTQYF,TGCAGTGCTAGAACTAGCGGGCCCAACCCCCCAGATACGCAGTATTTT
TRBV20-1,few,TRBJ2-1,.,CSASGDSYNEQFF,TGCAGTGCTAGCGGAGACTCCTACAATGAGCAGTTCTTC
TRBV9,once,TRBJ2-6,.,CASSRRTGSSGANVLTF,TGTGCCAGCAGCAGGAGGACGGGAAGCTCTGGGGCCAACGTCCTGACTTTC
TRBV12-3/TRBV12-4,.,TRBJ2-3,.,CASSLALGLGGTDTQYF,TGTGCCAGCAGTTTAGCGTTGGGCCTTGGGGGCACAGATACGCAGTATTTT